This T cell receptor beta chain was identified in a study of shared clonotypes between healthy human individuals. Study-level results: Estimated richness was generally greater in naive than memory subsets. The four-donor shared clonotypes exceeded non-shared clonotypes in generation probability, with non-shared ones scoring lower.

The test was conducted at deep level. Only in-frame clones appear in the TCRdb table, and some are missing; sequencing was by immunoSEQ multiplex PCR. Here the sample spans over a million clones, roughly 96% being singletons. This clone was detected once. Antigen: not known. The V gene lost 2 bases and the J gene lost 4 bases, with 6 bases spanning the gap. The CDR3 length is 13 residues. CDR1 and CDR2 (germline): SSHAT, FNYEAQ (reference sequence). Sequencing was performed on naive CD4+ T cells sorted from blood. As to subset: CD45RA+ positively selected. V usage is TRBV7-7 and J usage is TRBJ1-5; D not resolved. This receptor was identified in a man under 40 in good health. CDR3 DNA: TGTGCCAGCAGCTTAAGCTTGAATCAGCCCCAGCATTTT. It translates to CASSLSLNQPQHF. The full variable domain, its missing parts supplied by reference TRBV7-7 and TRBJ1-5, is GAGVSQSPRYKVTKRGQDVTLRCDPISSHATLYWYQQALGQGPEFLTYFNYEAQPDKSGLPSDRFSAERPEGSISTLTIQRTEQRDSAMYRCASSLSLNQPQHFGDGTRLSIL.